This TCR beta chain comes out of a study of blood T cell repertoires in COVID-19. Study context: Whether acute or convalescent, the COVID-19 samples came from the United States, Italy and Spain. T cells, B-cell-depleted T cells, or PBMCs provided the cDNA or gDNA that served as material.

This clone has just a few counts. Seattle researchers signed up patients amid active infection and tracked them longitudinally. Assay used: immunoSEQ multiplex PCR; TCRdb lists only in-frame clones, some missing. The sample carries 200,000 to 300,000 clones, 70% to 90% recorded once. CDR3 length equals 16 residues. Per germline, CDR1 SGHAT and CDR2 FQNNGV. Trimming stripped 4 bases from V and 4 bases from J, with 17 bases between. V is TRBV11-2 and J is TRBJ1-3; no reliable D call. What was sequenced was peripheral blood. This TCR was recovered from a woman aged 25-40 years with COVID-19, enrolled during active disease. The DNA of the CDR3 is TGTGCCAGCAGCTACCACCACCCAGGTTCGGGAAACACCATATATTTT. It specifies CASSYHHPGSGNTIYF.